The 13 T cell receptor beta chains below all came from one sample that was sequenced in a study of T cells in Graves' hyperthyroidism and ophthalmopathy. Researchers took RNA transcripts and amplified the TCR beta CDR3 regions from them. The primer set for the first-round RT-PCR of the TCR CDR3 was HTBI. TCRdb passed the multiplex PCR reads through MiXCR, listing each CDR3 protein once. The sample consists of approximately 410,000 distinct CDR3 sequences, around 15% of them appearing once. Sequencing input: blood. All receptors come from a man between 18 and 35 years old with Graves' ophthalmopathy.

This chain connects TRBV5-1 to TRBJ2-7, with 11 nucleotides matching TRBD1. Germline values: CDR1 SGHRS, CDR2 YFSETQ. V shed 2 bases and J 5 bases; nucleotides not matched to a gene: 6. The CDR3 has 15 amino acids. The CDR3 DNA is TGCGCCAGCAGCTTAGGGGACAGGGGGACGGACGAGCAGTACTTC. It translates to CASSLGDRGTDEQYF.

This clonotype was observed many times. The chain couples TRBV7-8 to TRBJ1-2; 12 bases match TRBD1. J lost 6 bases, V lost 8 bases, and 7 bases had no gene match. The CDR3 is 14 amino acids. Germline V lookup: CDR1 SGHVS, CDR2 FQNEAQ. The CDR3 loop reads CASGTGGFGHGYTF. For the CDR3, the DNA is TGTGCCAGCGGGACAGGGGGCTTTGGGCATGGCTACACCTTC.

This clonotype came up many times. CDR3 in DNA: TGCAGTGCTAGGAGGGAGACTAGCGGCAACATTCAGTACTTC. It is translated as CSARRETSGNIQYF. The chain uses TRBV20-1 and TRBJ2-4; the match to TRBD2 covers 9 bases. The germline V gene encodes CDR1 DFQATT and CDR2 SNEGSKA (reference sequence). V trimming: 3 bases; J trimming: 7 bases; junction bases outside the gene matches: 7. The CDR3 length is 14 residues.

This clonotype has at least ten counts. The chain combines TRBV19 with TRBJ1-1; D perhaps matches TRBD1 (6 bases). This CDR3 is built from 13 residues. The germline V gene has CDR1 LNHDA and CDR2 SQIVND (reference sequence). Between the trimmed V and J ends, which lost 10 bases and 5 bases, there was a span of 17 bases. The CDR3 nucleotides read TGTGCCACCTGTCAACAGGGTTATACTGAAGCTTTCTTT. This sequence encodes CATCQQGYTEAFF.

This clonotype was counted at least ten times. The chain employs TRBV3-1 and TRBJ2-3; D is unresolved. This CDR3 spans 12 amino acids. CDR1 is LGHDT, CDR2 YNNKEL, per germline (reference sequence). V gave up 0 bases and J gave up 6 bases, with 4 bases separating them. The CDR3 DNA reads TGTGCCAGCAGCCAAGATGGCGATACGCAGTATTTT. It encodes CASSQDGDTQYF.

This clonotype occurred many times. The chain links TRBV6-1 to TRBJ2-1, with TRBD2 matching 8 bases. The V gene end was trimmed by 6 bases and the J gene end by 4 bases; junction bases not matched to a gene: 8. The length of the CDR3 is 15 residues. Looked up from germline, CDR1 is MNHNS and CDR2 is SASEGT. In nucleotides, the CDR3 is TGTGCCAGCAGCCTACTAGCGGCTCCTTACAATGAGCAGTTCTTC. Protein product: CASSLLAAPYNEQFF.

This clonotype was picked up a small number of times. The chain is built from TRBV5-6 and TRBJ1-4; no definite D call. The germline V gene has CDR1 SGHDT and CDR2 YYEEEE. With 0 bases removed from V and 8 bases from J, the gap between germline ends came to 11 bases. The CDR3 extends over 14 amino acids. CDR3 region: CASSLAPLGEKLFF. In DNA form, the CDR3 reads TGTGCCAGCAGCTTGGCGCCTCTAGGCGAAAAACTGTTTTTT.

This clonotype was detected many times. The V gene is TRBV5-1, the J gene TRBJ2-1; 8 positions match TRBD1. The CDR3 runs to 14 residues. Germline CDR1 is SGHRS and CDR2 is YFSETQ. The V gene end was trimmed by 4 bases and the J gene end by 6 bases; junction bases not matched to a gene: 6. CDR3 bases: TGCGCCAGCAGCCTGGGACAGGCCCCCAATGAGCAGTTCTTC. Its translation: CASSLGQAPNEQFF.

This clonotype turned up a few times. The V and J genes are TRBV5-1 and TRBJ1-5, with D perhaps matching TRBD1 (5 bases). The CDR3 length is 16 residues. CDR1 and CDR2 (germline): SGHRS, YFSETQ. Between the trimmed V and J ends, which lost 3 bases and 4 bases, there was a span of 17 bases. The CDR3 sequence: CASSSSPGPINQPQHF. CDR3 nucleotide sequence: TGCGCCAGCAGCTCTTCCCCGGGACCGATAAATCAGCCCCAGCATTTT.

This clonotype was detected a few times. This chain joins TRBV6-1 and TRBJ2-1, with D hard to call. CDR1 and CDR2 from the germline V gene are MNHNS and SASEGT. V was clipped by 6 bases and J by 3 bases, with 12 bases between them. The CDR3 length is 14 residues. CDR3 in amino acids: CASSPPGDYNEQFF. The DNA of the CDR3 is TGTGCCAGCAGCCCCCCGGGCGACTACAATGAGCAGTTCTTC.

This chain connects TRBV9 to TRBJ1-3; TRBD1 might be the D (5 bases). Germline CDR1 reads SGDLS; CDR2 reads YYNGEE. CDR3 length equals 14 residues. Deletions cut 0 bases from V and 6 bases from J, with 10 bases between. For the CDR3, the DNA is TGTGCCAGCAGCGTAGCCGCGGGGGAAAACACCATATATTTT. It codes for CASSVAAGENTIYF.

V gene TRBV6-1 combines with J gene TRBJ2-5, with 8 bases fitting TRBD2. The CDR3 spans 16 residues. Per the germline V gene, CDR1 is MNHNS and CDR2 is SASEGT. Trimming took 5 bases from V and 5 from J; bases not matched to a gene: 13. In DNA, the CDR3 is TGTGCCAGCAGTCAACCCGGGACTAGATCGGGGGAGACCCAGTACTTC. It encodes CASSQPGTRSGETQYF.

The rearrangement joins TRBV19 to TRBJ2-7; D remains ambiguous. V lost 5 bases and J lost 0, with 14 bases in between. Germline CDR1 and CDR2: LNHDA and SQIVND (reference sequence). This CDR3 spans 15 amino acids. The chain's CDR3 is CASSPSPTLSYEQYF. In DNA form, the CDR3 reads TGTGCCAGTAGTCCCAGCCCCACGCTCTCCTACGAGCAGTACTTC.